Listed here is a single TCR beta chain. The entry originates in a study of radiotherapy plus CTLA-4 blockade in lung cancer. Germline CDR1 reads SGHTA; CDR2 reads FQGNSA. The germline V and J ends were trimmed by 0 bases and 2 bases, with 10 bases remaining between them. The CDR3 spans 15 residues. Here immunoSEQ multiplex PCR was the method, and the copy in TCRdb shows in-frame clones only, minus some. The sample comprises about 87,000 clones, around 87% of which are singletons, and over 15% rests with the top ten. The clonotype was recovered from a human donor with non-small cell lung cancer that progressed on radiotherapy plus ipilimumab. This sample comprised peripheral blood, obtained from a patient treated with radiotherapy plus ipilimumab. The V and J genes are TRBV7-2 and TRBJ2-5; the D is unclear. The CDR3 DNA is TGTGCCAGCAGCTTAGCGGGCAGGCAACAAGAGACCCAGTACTTC. Translating it yields CASSLAGRQQETQYF.